The clone carrying this T cell receptor (beta chain) is a singleton in its sample. Its antigen remains unidentified. Libraries were prepared by immunoSEQ multiplex PCR; TCRdb keeps only in-frame clonotypes and omits some of them. Of around 150,000 clones in the sample, around 94% are singletons; the top ten hold roughly 1.2%. V was pared by 6 bases and J by 5 bases, with 19 bases between. The germline V gene has CDR1 SGHTA and CDR2 FQGNSA. The CDR3 sequence is 16 residues long. This entry belongs to a study of T cell responses to AZD1222 COVID-19 vaccine. Across the study: Samples with a second dose at about 4 or about 12 weeks were pooled together. Study-level results: At 160-218 and 743-854, vaccine-associated CD4 TCRs were dominant, and they spanned spike. Among spike-specific TCRs, nearly half reportedly target unmutated variant regions. It was only a handful of AZD1222 recipients who were seropositive at baseline.

The chain is built from TRBV7-2 and TRBJ2-2; D might be TRBD1 or TRBD2, each matching 5 bases. The sample here was peripheral blood, taken on day 0 of AZD1222 vaccination. This sequence originates from an adult in good health. The CDR3 coding sequence is TGTGCCAGCAGTTATATCTCTGGGGGATCAACCGGGGAGCTGTTTTTT. It codes for CASSYISGGSTGELFF.